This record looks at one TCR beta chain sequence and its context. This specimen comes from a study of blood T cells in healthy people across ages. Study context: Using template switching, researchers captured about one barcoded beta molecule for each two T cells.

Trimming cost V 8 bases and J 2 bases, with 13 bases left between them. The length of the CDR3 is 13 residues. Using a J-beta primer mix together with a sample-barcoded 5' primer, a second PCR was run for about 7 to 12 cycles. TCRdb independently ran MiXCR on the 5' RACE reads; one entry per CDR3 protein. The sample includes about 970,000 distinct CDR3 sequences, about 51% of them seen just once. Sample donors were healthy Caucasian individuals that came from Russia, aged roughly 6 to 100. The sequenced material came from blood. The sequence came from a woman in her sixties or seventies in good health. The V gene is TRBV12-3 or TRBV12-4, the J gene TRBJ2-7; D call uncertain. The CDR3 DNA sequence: TGTGCCAGCGGGCCCGCGGCGACCTACGAGCAGTACTTC. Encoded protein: CASGPAATYEQYF.